The present entry profiles one TCR beta chain with its context. Its cognate antigen is unknown. Repertoires were generated with immunoSEQ multiplex PCR, while TCRdb's copy carries only in-frame clones and drops some. The sample contains roughly 48,000 clones, approximately 85% of which appear only once. This sample is drawn from a study of OX40 agonist ivuxolimab in advanced cancers. The study, taken as a whole, reports: Researchers report that CD8+ T cells had, on average, more expanded clones than CD4+. Some nonresponders likewise displayed low normalized T-cell clonal expansion. Clonal expansion was among the lowest in partial responders at 0.1-3.0 mg/kg, especially CD8+.

The receptor was isolated from an adult with an advanced solid tumor such as melanoma, head and neck, liver or kidney cancer. The specimen was CD4+ or CD8+ T cells sorted from blood, collected in a trial of the OX40 agonist ivuxolimab.

The CDR3 sequence: CASSLAQIGEAFF. For the CDR3, the DNA is TGCGCCAGCAGCTTGGCTCAGATCGGTGAAGCTTTCTTT. The V and J genes are TRBV5-1 and TRBJ1-1, with D unresolved. V lost 0 bases, J lost 7 bases, and 10 bases lay in between. Germline lookup yields CDR1 SGHRS and CDR2 YFSETQ. The CDR3 contains 13 residues.